The clone carrying this T cell receptor beta chain was detected ten times or more. Its target is not known. The CDR3 runs to 14 residues. Germline V lookup: CDR1 SGDLS, CDR2 YYNGEE. V was shortened by 3 bases and J by 1 base, with 10 bases between the two germline ends. This sample is drawn from a study of CD8 T cells in ankylosing spondylitis. General study findings and limits: A TCR beta motif made of several highly homologous variants seemed typical of ankylosing spondylitis blood.

Quantitative 5'-RACE with molecular barcodes was used to make the TCR beta libraries. Using its own MiXCR run on the 5' RACE reads, TCRdb lists one record per CDR3 protein. The sample contains around 40,000 distinct CDR3 sequences, 2.7% of which appear only once. The V call is TRBV9, the J call TRBJ1-1; maybe TRBD1 (6 bases). Sequencing was done on a sample of blood, either unsorted or a sorted T cell fraction (not recorded which). The TCR was taken from a male donor with ankylosing spondylitis or in good health (not recorded which). CDR3 bases: TGTGCCAGCAGCGCGCAGACAGGGAACACTGAAGCTTTCTTT. Amino acid sequence: CASSAQTGNTEAFF.